The entry that follows covers one TCR beta chain sequence. As yet, its antigen is unknown. This record belongs to a study of identical twins. Trimming removed 6 bases from V and 9 bases from J, with 21 bases in between. CDR3 length: 16 amino acids. Germline assignment: CDR1 MNHNS and CDR2 SASEGT. A universal primer site arose from template switching, and cDNA bore unique molecular identifiers. TCRdb called the 5' RACE reads again in MiXCR, with one record for every CDR3 protein. The sample contains around 490,000 distinct CDR3 sequences, around 15% of which appear only once. Everyone who gave samples was a healthy Caucasian. Study-level results: With monozygotic twins, out-of-frame TCR alpha sharing exceeded what models estimated.

Another study also made use of these data, one on yellow fever vaccine responses in identical twins. That investigation notes: On the reported evidence, twins' vaccine T cell responses seemed partly convergent and partly personalized.

The source of this sequence is a woman in her late teens or twenties in good health. The specimen was CD4+ T cells sorted from blood. The gene calls are TRBV6-1 and TRBJ1-6; D may be TRBD1 (5 bases). CDR3 loop: CASRNKGSGLSSPLHF. CDR3 sequence (DNA): TGTGCCAGCAGAAACAAGGGGTCGGGGCTATCTTCACCCCTCCACTTT.